This T cell receptor beta chain was sequenced for a study of T cell responses to AZD1222 COVID-19 vaccine. Background on the study: Whether given at about 4 or about 12 weeks, second doses were pooled.

The data were produced by immunoSEQ multiplex PCR, yet TCRdb's version contains in-frame clones alone and is incomplete. The profile shows some 80,000 clones, roughly 88% of them singletons. To note about this clone: Its specificity is not known.

The study's findings and limits: As reported, nearly half of all spike-specific TCRs target variant regions that are unmutated. Spike-specific TCR breadth and depth went up after people got two AZD1222 doses. Donors in the cohort were predominantly white British and more often female, and clonal diversity was possibly underestimated.

The TCR originated in an adult in good health. Sample: peripheral blood, taken on day 0 of AZD1222 vaccination.

The CDR3 nucleotides are TGTGCCAGCAGCTTAAGGGCAAATGAGCAGTTCTTC. Protein product: CASSLRANEQFF. The V and J genes are TRBV7-8 and TRBJ2-1; unclear D gene. Germline V gene data show CDR1 as SGHVS and CDR2 as FQNEAQ. Trimming took 2 bases from V and 7 from J, leaving 6 bases between them. This CDR3 spans 12 amino acids.